The 20 T cell receptor beta chains given below trace back to one sample, sequenced in a study of blood T cell repertoires in COVID-19. This table comes from immunoSEQ multiplex PCR, and its TCRdb copy is limited to in-frame clones, with some not included. The data hold over 250,000 clones, with about 89% observed a single time. The sequencing input was PBMCs or T cells enriched from blood (not recorded which). These receptors all come from a woman aged 18-29 years who had recovered from COVID-19.

This chain links TRBV10-3 with TRBJ2-5; possibly TRBD2 for D (6 bases). CDR1 and CDR2 (germline): ENHRY, SYGVKD. The length of the CDR3 is 14 residues. V was pared by 6 bases and J by 0 bases, with 11 bases between. CDR3 sequence: CAISGGVDQETQYF. The CDR3 DNA is TGTGCCATCAGCGGAGGGGTGGACCAAGAGACCCAGTACTTC.

This sequence joins TRBV11-2 and TRBJ2-5; D is possibly TRBD2 (6 bases). CDR1 is SGHAT and CDR2 is FQNNGV in the germline V gene. V gave up 3 bases and J gave up 5 bases, with 10 bases separating them. The CDR3 covers 13 residues. The CDR3 sequence: CASSFYGTETQYF. In DNA form, the CDR3 reads TGTGCCAGCAGCTTTTACGGGACTGAGACCCAGTACTTC.

This sequence joins TRBV4-1 and TRBJ1-3, with 9 bases matching TRBD1. The CDR3 length is 17 residues. Unmatched junction bases numbered 11, after V lost 4 bases and J lost 4 bases. Looked up from germline, CDR1 is MGHRA and CDR2 is YSYEKL. The CDR3: CASSPRTGVVEGNTIYF. The CDR3 DNA is TGCGCCAGCAGCCCACGGACAGGGGTGGTTGAGGGAAACACCATATATTTT.

This sequence joins TRBV4-3 and TRBJ2-7; D is undetermined. This CDR3 spans 16 amino acids. Trimming took 0 bases from V and 3 from J, leaving 15 bases between them. The germline CDR1 and CDR2 sequences are LGHNA and YSLEER. The CDR3 nucleotides are TGCGCCAGCAGCCAAGATTCCCCTCCACTTGGCTACGAGCAGTACTTC. Protein product: CASSQDSPPLGYEQYF.

J is TRBJ2-1 and V is TRBV19; 10 bases match TRBD2. V was pared by 4 bases and J by 10 bases, with 7 bases of the junction left unmatched. Germline V gene lookup returns CDR1 LNHDA and CDR2 SQIVND (reference sequence). This CDR3 contains 14 residues. CDR3 sequence (DNA): TGTGCCAGTAGTACGGCTAGCGGGAGAGTCGAGCAGTTCTTC. It codes for CASSTASGRVEQFF.

J is TRBJ1-2 and V is TRBV27, with 8 bases that match TRBD1. The CDR3 length is 13 residues. V shed 8 bases and J 4 bases; nucleotides not matched to a gene: 6. Germline assignment: CDR1 MNHEY and CDR2 SMNVEV (reference sequence). The CDR3 coding sequence is TGTGCCAGCCGGAGACAGGGGATCTATGGCTACACCTTC. Its translation: CASRRQGIYGYTF.

This clone is a singleton in its sample. The chain couples TRBV11-2 to TRBJ2-7; 7 bases line up with TRBD2. Germline CDR1 SGHAT, CDR2 FQNNGV. This CDR3 has 15 amino acids. The ends lost 5 bases at V and 7 bases at J; junction bases unmatched: 14. CDR3 sequence: CASSAKTGEGSEQYF. CDR3 nucleotides: TGTGCCAGCAGCGCGAAAACGGGGGAGGGATCGGAGCAGTACTTC.

The chain recombines TRBV4-3 with TRBJ2-2; TRBD1 agrees at 8 bases. There are 15 residues in the CDR3. V dropped 4 bases and J dropped 5; count of bases not matched to a gene: 6. CDR1 and CDR2 (germline): LGHNA, YSLEER. For the CDR3, the DNA is TGCGCCAGCAGCCGTGGGCAGGGGGCGACCGGGGAGCTGTTTTTT. Protein product: CASSRGQGATGELFF.

This rearrangement joins TRBV25-1 to TRBJ2-5, with 8 nucleotides matching TRBD2. Germline loops: CDR1 MGHDK, CDR2 SYGVNS. The CDR3 runs to 12 residues. With 10 bases clipped from V and 4 bases from J, the junction kept 5 bases outside the gene matches. The CDR3 spells CAISGEGETQYF. The CDR3 DNA sequence: TGTGCCATTAGCGGGGAGGGAGAGACCCAGTACTTC.

The gene calls are TRBV28 and TRBJ1-6, with 7 bases matching TRBD1. CDR3 length: 15 residues. The V and J ends lost 6 bases and 8 bases, in that order; junction bases with no gene match: 10. CDR1 MDHEN and CDR2 SYDVKM come from the germline V gene. The CDR3: CASSPRAGGYSPLHF. In DNA form, the CDR3 reads TGTGCCAGCAGCCCCCGGGCAGGGGGATATTCACCCCTCCACTTT.

CDR3 region: CASGLVAGNTGELFF. CDR3 sequence (DNA): TGTGCTAGTGGTTTGGTGGCAGGGAACACCGGGGAGCTGTTTTTT. This chain uses TRBV12-5 with TRBJ2-2; no definite D call. The CDR3 is made up of 15 amino acids. Deletions cut 0 bases from V and 1 base from J, with 6 bases between. Per germline, CDR1 LGHNT and CDR2 FRNRAP.

The chain recombines TRBV30 with TRBJ2-1; TRBD2 matches at 11 bases. The germline CDR1 and CDR2 sequences are GTSNPN and SVGIG (reference sequence). J was trimmed by 7 bases and V by 4 bases; bases with no gene match: 3. The CDR3 extends over 13 amino acids. In nucleotides, the CDR3 is TGTGCCTGGACTAGCGGGAGGTTTAATGAGCAGTTCTTC. This sequence encodes CAWTSGRFNEQFF.

The chain employs TRBV15 and TRBJ1-1, with a possible D match to TRBD1 (6 bases). There are 14 residues in the CDR3. Between the trimmed V and J ends, which lost 0 bases and 11 bases, there was a span of 16 bases. CDR1 and CDR2 from the germline V gene are LNHNV and YYDKDF (reference sequence). CDR3 DNA sequence: TGTGCCACCAGCAGAGATCGGGGGGGCGGAGTGGCTTTCTTT. Its translation is CATSRDRGGGVAFF.

CDR3 region: CASSYPGTGDGELFF. In nucleotides, the CDR3 is TGTGCCAGCAGCTACCCCGGGACAGGGGACGGGGAGCTGTTTTTT. The chain has TRBV7-2 and TRBJ2-2; TRBD1 agrees at 10 bases. Germline CDR1 reads SGHTA; CDR2 reads FQGNSA. V was pared by 4 bases and J by 7 bases, with 6 bases of the junction left unmatched. This CDR3 comprises 15 residues. The whole variable domain, remainder taken from reference TRBV7-2 and TRBJ2-2, is GAGVSQSPSNKVTEKGKDVELRCDPISGHTALYWYRQSLGQGLEFLIYFQGNSAPDKSGLPSDRFSAERTGGSVSTLTIQRTQQEDSAVYLCASSYPGTGDGELFFGEGSRLTVL.

The V and J genes are TRBV6-5 and TRBJ1-6; D perhaps matches TRBD1 (5 bases). Germline-derived CDR1 and CDR2 are MNHEY and SVGAGI. The V gene lost 2 bases and the J gene lost 9 bases, with 11 bases spanning the gap. CDR3 length: 14 amino acids. CDR3 residues: CASSYRQGGSPLHF. The CDR3 DNA sequence: TGTGCCAGCAGTTACCGCCAGGGCGGTTCACCCCTCCACTTT.

The rearrangement links TRBV7-9 to TRBJ1-2; 10 bases are shared with TRBD1. J was trimmed by 2 bases and V by 5 bases; bases with no gene match: 5. Germline CDR1 SEHNR, CDR2 FQNEAQ (reference sequence). The CDR3 has 15 amino acids. The CDR3 is CASSQGTGENYGYTF. The CDR3 DNA reads TGTGCCAGCAGCCAAGGGACAGGGGAGAACTATGGCTACACCTTC.

In DNA form, the CDR3 reads TGTGCCAGTAGTATAGGTTGGACAGGGAGCACCCTGGCAGATACGCAGTATTTT. It specifies CASSIGWTGSTLADTQYF. The V call is TRBV19, the J call TRBJ2-3; 8 bases are a match to TRBD1. The CDR3 sequence is 18 residues long. CDR1 and CDR2 from the germline V gene are LNHDA and SQIVND (reference sequence). The ends lost 1 base at V and 4 bases at J; junction bases unmatched: 13.

This chain links TRBV3-1 (or the pseudogene TRBV3-2) with TRBJ2-5; 8 positions match TRBD2. The J segment lost 5 bases and the V segment lost 2 bases, leaving 13 bases of the junction unmatched. Germline CDR1 LGHDT, CDR2 YNNKEL (reference sequence). This CDR3 contains 17 residues. In DNA form, the CDR3 reads TGTGCCAGCAGCCAAACGAGCGGGGGACCTCCGAGGGAGACCCAGTACTTC. Amino acid sequence: CASSQTSGGPPRETQYF.

The chain joins TRBV5-1 to TRBJ2-3; 10 bases are shared with TRBD2. V dropped 5 bases and J dropped 1; count of bases not matched to a gene: 4. CDR3 size: 15 residues. Germline-derived CDR1 and CDR2 are SGHRS and YFSETQ. CDR3 sequence (DNA): TGCGCCAGCAGGGAGCTAGCGGGGGGCACAGATACGCAGTATTTT. This translates into CASRELAGGTDTQYF.

The DNA of the CDR3 is TGTGCCAGCAGCAGTGAGACAGATTCACCCCTCCACTTT. Residues: CASSSETDSPLHF. The V and J genes are TRBV5-4 and TRBJ1-6; tentatively, D is TRBD1 (5 bases). The germline CDR1 and CDR2 sequences are SGHNT and YYREEE (reference sequence). V gave up 4 bases and J gave up 8 bases, with 10 bases separating them. CDR3 length: 13 amino acids.